Presented here are 21 T cell receptor beta chains from one specimen sequenced in a study of human T cells and chemical hapten exposure. TCRdb reprocessed the RACE reads with MiXCR, giving one entry per CDR3 protein. The sample has 150,000 to 200,000 distinct CDR3 sequences, about 27% seen once. Time point meaning: patch test 3, about 24 weeks after DPC sensitization. Treatment described: therapeutic diphenylcyclopropenone sensitization with weekly scalp DPC. The source was whole blood, collected in connection with sensitization to the hapten diphenylcyclopropenone (DPC). The origin of the receptors is a woman aged 18-30 years with alopecia areata. Some clones in this sample may be carry-over from other donors' samples.

The rearrangement uses TRBV19 and TRBJ2-2; D is ambiguous. Germline CDR1 is LNHDA and CDR2 is SQIVND (reference sequence). Trimming pared 4 bases from V and 3 bases from J, leaving 6 bases between. The CDR3 totals 13 residues. CDR3 DNA sequence: TGTGCCAGTAGTACCTGGGACACCGGGGAGCTGTTTTTT. It specifies CASSTWDTGELFF.

This clonotype was seen ten or more times. CDR3 in DNA: TGTGCCAGCCCGGCTAGCGGGGGGGAAAGCAATGAGCAGTTCTTC. This sequence encodes CASPASGGESNEQFF. This chain connects TRBV6-1 to TRBJ2-1; 12 positions agree with TRBD2. V was clipped by 8 bases and J by 6 bases; unmatched bases: 8. The CDR3 length is 15 residues. The germline gives CDR1 MNHNS, CDR2 SASEGT.

The rearrangement links TRBV6-5 to TRBJ2-1; D possibly corresponds to TRBD1 (6 bases). CDR3 size: 15 residues. In germline, CDR1 is MNHEY, CDR2 SVGAGI. V lost 2 bases to trimming and J lost 8 bases, with 16 bases between them. The CDR3 spells CASSYRAGVWYEQFF. CDR3 DNA: TGTGCCAGCAGTTACCGGGCAGGGGTATGGTATGAGCAGTTCTTC.

The chain links TRBV12-3 or TRBV12-4 to TRBJ2-1; 7 nucleotides line up with TRBD2. Trimming cost V 7 bases and J 7 bases; bases outside gene matches: 10. The CDR3 spans 14 residues. CDR3: CASTSWGGSNEQFF. The CDR3 DNA sequence: TGTGCCAGCACCAGCTGGGGAGGGAGTAATGAGCAGTTCTTC.

The chain has TRBV7-2 and TRBJ2-5; D gene unclear. This CDR3 has 12 amino acids. Germline V CDR1 and CDR2: SGHTA, FQGNSA. Deletions cut 0 bases from V and 6 bases from J, with 5 bases between. The CDR3 sequence is CASSLAQKTQYF. In DNA, the CDR3 is TGTGCCAGCAGCTTAGCGCAAAAGACCCAGTACTTC.

This clonotype occurred a few times. The gene calls are TRBV7-2 and TRBJ2-5; tentative D call: TRBD1 (6 bases). CDR1 and CDR2 from the germline V gene are SGHTA and FQGNSA. V was cut by 3 bases and J by 1 base, with 12 bases left in between. This CDR3 spans 15 amino acids. CDR3 sequence reads: CASSLLTGPQETQYF. As DNA, the CDR3 is TGTGCCAGCAGCTTGCTGACAGGCCCCCAAGAGACCCAGTACTTC.

The chain is built from TRBV4-3 and TRBJ2-3; D possibly corresponds to TRBD1 (5 bases). The V gene lost 0 bases and the J gene lost 1 base, with 11 bases spanning the gap. The CDR3 sequence is 16 residues long. Germline loops: CDR1 LGHNA, CDR2 YSLEER. The CDR3 reads CASSQDVGRGTDTQYF. CDR3 in DNA: TGCGCCAGCAGCCAAGATGTGGGGCGAGGCACAGATACGCAGTATTTT.

This sequence joins TRBV20-1 and TRBJ2-7; a weak D match, TRBD1 (6 bases). Germline CDR1 reads DFQATT; CDR2 reads SNEGSKA (reference sequence). The V gene lost 3 bases and the J gene lost 12 bases, with 12 bases spanning the gap. This CDR3 is 10 amino acids long. CDR3 sequence (DNA): TGCAGTGCTAGTGCTGGGACACTGTACTTC. Translated: CSASAGTLYF.

The chain is built from TRBV29-1 and TRBJ2-1, with a tentative D call TRBD2 (6 bases). The germline gives CDR1 SQVTM, CDR2 ANQGSEA. The CDR3 is 14 residues long. Trimming left V 3 bases short and J 0 bases short, with 9 bases between. CDR3 sequence reads: CSVELAASYNEQFF. The CDR3 DNA follows: TGCAGCGTTGAGTTAGCGGCCTCCTACAATGAGCAGTTCTTC.

V and J are TRBV20-1 and TRBJ1-1; perhaps TRBD1 as D (5 bases). Trimming shortened V by 7 bases and J by 1 base, and 13 bases separated the two germline ends. The CDR3 sequence is 13 residues long. CDR1 DFQATT and CDR2 SNEGSKA come from the germline V gene (reference sequence). CDR3 sequence reads: CSVDGHTNTEAFF. Written as DNA, the CDR3 is TGCAGTGTTGACGGACACACGAACACTGAAGCTTTCTTT.

This clonotype was seen repeatedly, ten times or more. J is TRBJ2-5 and V is TRBV11-1, with D unclear. This CDR3 comprises 12 residues. Germline V CDR1 and CDR2: SGHAT, FQDESV (reference sequence). V shed 5 bases and J shed 5 bases, with 9 bases lying between them. The CDR3 DNA reads TGTGCCAGCAGCCTTTCTGTCGAGACCCAGTACTTC. It translates to CASSLSVETQYF.

J is TRBJ2-2 and V is TRBV2, with TRBD1 matching 7 bases. V dropped 5 bases and J dropped 3; count of bases not matched to a gene: 3. The V gene's germline CDR1 is SNHLY and CDR2 FYNNEI. There are 14 residues in the CDR3. CDR3 nucleotides: TGTGCCAGCAGTTTGACAGGGCACACCGGGGAGCTGTTTTTT. Amino acid sequence: CASSLTGHTGELFF.

The V gene is TRBV12-3 or TRBV12-4, the J gene TRBJ2-7, with unresolved D. The CDR3 has 12 amino acids. The ends were cut back, 3 bases at V and 2 bases at J, with 5 bases in the middle. Written as DNA, the CDR3 is TGTGCCAGCAGTTTCGTTCCCTACGAGCAGTACTTC. Translated, it gives CASSFVPYEQYF.

This clonotype has a handful of counts. The CDR3 DNA reads as TGTGCCAGCAGTCCCCAATCCGGACAGGGGCAGTACGAGCAGTACTTC. Protein: CASSPQSGQGQYEQYF. V gene TRBV12-3 or TRBV12-4 combines with J gene TRBJ2-7; 9 nucleotides agree with TRBD1. Trimming at V came to 5 bases and at J to 4 bases, leaving 12 bases not matched to a gene. This CDR3 is 16 amino acids long.

The rearrangement joins TRBV7-9 to TRBJ2-3; 9 bases are a match to TRBD1. The CDR3 contains 15 residues. Trimming at V came to 6 bases and at J to 5 bases, leaving 9 bases not matched to a gene. CDR1 and CDR2 from the germline V gene are SEHNR and FQNEAQ (reference sequence). Written as DNA, the CDR3 is TGTGCCAGCAGACATAACAGGGGGCATGGAGATACGCAGTATTTT. Residues: CASRHNRGHGDTQYF.

This sequence joins TRBV20-1 and TRBJ1-5; no definite D call. Deletions cut 4 bases from V and 3 bases from J, with 13 bases between. This CDR3 spans 14 amino acids. Looked up from germline, CDR1 is DFQATT and CDR2 is SNEGSKA (reference sequence). The CDR3 DNA reads TGCAGTGCTATGCGGAGCGACTACAATCAGCCCCAGCATTTT. Protein: CSAMRSDYNQPQHF.

The chain joins TRBV4-2 to TRBJ2-3; D is possibly TRBD1 (6 bases). The CDR3 is 14 amino acids. Germline CDR1 LGHNA, CDR2 YNFKEQ. Trimming removed 4 bases from V and 6 bases from J, with 14 bases in between. CDR3 loop: CASSRGTRLDTQYF. CDR3 bases: TGTGCCAGCAGCCGTGGGACAAGGCTGGATACGCAGTATTTT.

This clonotype was seen ten or more times. The chain links TRBV6-2 or TRBV6-3 to TRBJ1-2; the D gene is possibly TRBD1 (6 bases). The CDR3 has 14 residues. V was shortened by 7 bases and J by 7 bases, with 19 bases between the two germline ends. The germline gives CDR1 MNHEY, CDR2 SVGEGT. The CDR3 sequence: CASIPDRNARGYTF. CDR3 nucleotides: TGTGCCAGCATCCCCGACAGGAATGCTCGTGGCTACACCTTC.

The chain carries TRBV5-1 and TRBJ1-6, with D tentatively TRBD1 (6 bases). Between the trimmed V and J ends, which lost 7 bases and 10 bases, there was a span of 15 bases. This CDR3 is built from 13 residues. Germline V gives CDR1 SGHRS, CDR2 YFSETQ. CDR3 amino acids: CASGNREASPLHF. The CDR3, as DNA: TGCGCCAGCGGAAACAGGGAAGCCTCACCCCTCCACTTT. Based on the CDR3 plus reference TRBV5-1 and TRBJ1-6, the full variable domain is KAGVTQTPRYLIKTRGQQVTLSCSPISGHRSVSWYQQTPGQGLQFLFEYFSETQRNKGNFPGRFSGRQFSNSRSEMNVSTLELGDSALYLCASGNREASPLHFGNGTRLTVT.

This chain joins TRBV29-1 and TRBJ1-2; D is perhaps TRBD1 (6 bases). This CDR3 has 13 residues. Germline CDR1 SQVTM, CDR2 ANQGSEA. Trimming stripped 5 bases from V and 8 bases from J, with 18 bases between. This chain's CDR3 is CSVPRRGARGYTF. For the CDR3, the DNA is TGCAGCGTTCCCCGACGGGGGGCGAGGGGCTACACCTTC.

V and J are TRBV5-1 and TRBJ2-2, with 7 bases lining up with TRBD2. V dropped 4 bases and J dropped 0; count of bases not matched to a gene: 6. This CDR3 has 16 residues. From germline, CDR1 is SGHRS and CDR2 YFSETQ. As DNA, the CDR3 is TGCGCCAGCAGCCCCCGGACTAGGTCGAACACCGGGGAGCTGTTTTTT. Translating it yields CASSPRTRSNTGELFF.